Following are 23 T cell receptor beta chains from one sample sequenced in a study of CD8+CD57+ T cells in acquired aplastic anemia. Profiles of TCR beta VDJ and CDR3 were generated from a genomic DNA template. TCRdb called the reads again in MiXCR, with one record for every CDR3 protein. Of about 200,000 distinct CDR3 sequences in the sample, 60% to 80% were seen once. Flow cytometry had shown expanded CD8+CD57+ cells in the patients chosen for sequencing. Sample: sorted CD4+, CD8+, or CD8+CD57+ T cells (not recorded which) from PBMCs. These receptors originate from a human donor with aplastic anemia.

A few counts support this clonotype. V gene TRBV2 combines with J gene TRBJ1-2; D might be TRBD1 (5 bases). The V and J ends lost 1 base and 3 bases respectively, with 6 bases between them. This CDR3 contains 13 residues. Germline V gene data show CDR1 as SNHLY and CDR2 as FYNNEI. CDR3 nucleotide sequence: TGTGCCAGCAGTGAAGGCAGGGACTATGGCTACACCTTC. Protein sequence: CASSEGRDYGYTF.

The chain uses TRBV7-9 and TRBJ2-7; D gene uncertain. The germline CDR1 and CDR2 sequences are SEHNR and FQNEAQ (reference sequence). The CDR3 extends over 13 amino acids. Trimming pared 1 base from V and 1 base from J, leaving 5 bases between. The CDR3: CASSLDVSYEQYF. CDR3 in DNA: TGTGCCAGCAGCTTAGACGTTTCCTACGAGCAGTACTTC.

As to this clonotype: The junction and the germline gene differ at one end; a read error may be behind it. J is TRBJ2-3 and V is TRBV5-8; either TRBD1 or TRBD2 may supply D (5 bases each). This CDR3 has 14 residues. Germline-derived CDR1 and CDR2 are SGHTS and YDEGEE. Here the CDR3 DNA reads TGCGCCAGCAGCTTGGCCGGGACGGGCGATACGCAGTATTTT. Its translation: CASSLAGTGDTQYF.

This clonotype was recorded once. An end of the junction does not agree with germline; a read error may underlie this. The chain combines TRBV4-1 with TRBJ2-7; D not resolved. In germline, CDR1 is MGHRA, CDR2 YSYEKL. This CDR3 spans 13 amino acids. CDR3 sequence: CASSQEGNRPPHF. The CDR3 DNA is TGCGCCAGCAGCCAAGAAGGAAACCGCCCCCCGCACTTC.

This clonotype appeared a single time. This chain links TRBV2 with TRBJ2-3; 12 nucleotides match TRBD2. The length of the CDR3 is 13 residues. J gave up 0 bases and V 11 bases, and 0 bases lay outside the gene matches. Germline CDR1 is SNHLY and CDR2 is FYNNEI. This CDR3 is CAGLAGSTDTQYF. The CDR3 DNA reads as TGTGCCGGACTAGCGGGGAGCACAGATACGCAGTATTTT.

The table lists this clonotype with a count of one. The V gene is TRBV10-3, the J gene TRBJ2-7; TRBD2 matches 9 bases. The CDR3 length is 15 residues. V trimming: 0 bases; J trimming: 2 bases; junction bases outside the gene matches: 2. Germline loops: CDR1 ENHRY, CDR2 SYGVKD. The DNA of the CDR3 is TGTGCCATCAGTGAGTCTAGCGGGAGAACCTACGAGCAGTACTTC. Protein: CAISESSGRTYEQYF.

The chain recombines TRBV7-2 with TRBJ2-7; TRBD1 matches at 9 bases. Germline CDR1 SGHTA, CDR2 FQGNSA. The V and J ends lost 6 bases and 4 bases, in that order; junction bases with no gene match: 22. The CDR3 length is 19 residues. The CDR3 loop reads CASRLIGDEGTGINYEQYF. The CDR3 coding sequence is TGTGCCAGCAGACTTATCGGCGATGAAGGGACAGGGATTAATTACGAGCAGTACTTC. The entire variable domain, with the rest obtained from reference TRBV7-2 and TRBJ2-7, is as follows: GAGVSQSPSNKVTEKGKDVELRCDPISGHTALYWYRQSLGQGLEFLIYFQGNSAPDKSGLPSDRFSAERTGGSVSTLTIQRTQQEDSAVYLCASRLIGDEGTGINYEQYFGPGTRLTVT.

The chain recombines TRBV7-9 with TRBJ2-7; TRBD1 aligns across 8 bases. CDR3 size: 14 residues. Germline lookup yields CDR1 SEHNR and CDR2 FQNEAQ (reference sequence). V was clipped by 6 bases and J by 6 bases; unmatched bases: 10. This chain's CDR3 is CASRRGQGASEQYF. The CDR3 DNA sequence: TGTGCCAGCAGACGAGGGCAGGGGGCTTCCGAGCAGTACTTC.

V and J are TRBV19 and TRBJ1-5; no clear D gene. CDR1 is LNHDA and CDR2 is SQIVND in the germline V gene (reference sequence). Deletions cut 5 bases from V and 0 bases from J, with 11 bases between. CDR3 length equals 15 residues. The CDR3 loop reads CASSWDRDSNQPQHF. CDR3 in DNA: TGTGCCAGTAGTTGGGATCGGGATAGCAATCAGCCCCAGCATTTT.

This clonotype was seen at least ten times. V usage is TRBV6-6 and J usage is TRBJ2-2, with D possibly TRBD2 on 5 matching bases. Trimming cost V 8 bases and J 1 base, with 5 bases left between them. This CDR3 is 12 amino acids long. Germline-derived CDR1 and CDR2 are MNHNY and SVGAGI (reference sequence). The CDR3 protein is CASRGNTGELFF. DNA for the CDR3: TGTGCCAGCCGGGGGAACACCGGGGAGCTGTTTTTT.

At least ten counts were recorded for this clonotype. The chain employs TRBV5-1 and TRBJ2-7, with D tentatively TRBD1 or TRBD2 (5 bases each). Germline CDR1 SGHRS, CDR2 YFSETQ. The CDR3 covers 15 residues. Trimming took off 0 bases at V and 2 bases at J, with 12 bases between the two ends. The CDR3 here is CASSLDGTETYEQYF. DNA for the CDR3: TGCGCCAGCAGCTTGGATGGGACGGAAACCTACGAGCAGTACTTC.

V and J are TRBV12-3 or TRBV12-4 and TRBJ2-7; D remains unclear. This CDR3 contains 14 residues. V gave up 1 base and J gave up 3 bases, with 10 bases separating them. CDR3 sequence reads: CASSLGVGLYEQYF. In nucleotides, the CDR3 is TGTGCCAGCAGTTTAGGGGTTGGTCTCTACGAGCAGTACTTC.

This clonotype was seen once. This chain joins TRBV12-3 or TRBV12-4 and TRBJ2-7; a weak D match, TRBD1 (5 bases). The CDR3 is 14 residues long. V was cut by 8 bases and J by 4 bases, with 18 bases left in between. In DNA, the CDR3 is TGTGCCAGCCATCCCGCCGGCAGGGTTTACGAGCAGTACTTC. Translating it yields CASHPAGRVYEQYF.

The chain recombines TRBV2 with TRBJ2-1; D is unclear. V shed 4 bases and J shed 5 bases, with 12 bases lying between them. The germline gives CDR1 SNHLY, CDR2 FYNNEI. The CDR3 is made up of 14 amino acids. The CDR3 DNA is TGTGCCAGCAGTGTCCTTCTAGTTCACAATGAGCAGTTCTTC. Protein: CASSVLLVHNEQFF.

This clonotype was detected only a few times. The chain is built from TRBV7-6 and TRBJ2-7; D unclear. This CDR3 has 13 residues. The V end was cut by 1 base, the J end by 3 bases, with 7 bases between. In germline, CDR1 is SGHVS, CDR2 FNYEAQ. In DNA form, the CDR3 reads TGTGCCAGCAGCTTAGACAGCCGCTACGAGCAGTACTTC. The encoded protein is CASSLDSRYEQYF.

Written as DNA, the CDR3 is TGTGCCAGCAGCCGTAGTCGGAACACAGATACGCAGTATTTT. It specifies CASSRSRNTDTQYF. The chain carries TRBV28 and TRBJ2-3, with D hard to call. V was clipped by 6 bases and J by 2 bases, with 12 bases between them. This CDR3 comprises 14 residues. CDR1 MDHEN and CDR2 SYDVKM come from the germline V gene.

The J gene is TRBJ2-2, the V gene TRBV24-1; D unresolved. V shed 4 bases and J shed 6 bases, with 17 bases lying between them. There are 16 residues in the CDR3. Per germline, CDR1 KGHDR and CDR2 SFDVKD. The CDR3 DNA follows: TGTGCCACCAGTGACCTGACACCATTAACGGCCGGGGAGCTGTTTTTT. Its protein is CATSDLTPLTAGELFF.

Worth noting for this clonotype: One end of the junction varies from germline; a read error may be responsible. The chain recombines TRBV9 with TRBJ2-1; D is unresolved. Germline lookup yields CDR1 SGDLS and CDR2 YYNGEE. The CDR3 extends over 14 amino acids. The CDR3 loop reads CASSLEHAANEHFF. The CDR3 DNA sequence: TGTGCCAGCAGCTTAGAACATGCTGCCAATGAGCATTTCTTC.

The chain has TRBV7-8 and TRBJ1-5; D is perhaps TRBD1 (5 bases). The CDR3 is 15 amino acids. CDR1 and CDR2 from the germline V gene are SGHVS and FQNEAQ. V lost 0 bases and J lost 6, with 12 bases in between. CDR3 loop: CASSLAGGRGQPQHF. The CDR3 DNA reads TGTGCCAGCAGCTTAGCGGGGGGGAGGGGTCAGCCCCAGCATTTT.

The chain links TRBV7-2 to TRBJ2-2; 10 positions agree with TRBD1. The CDR3 extends over 14 amino acids. Germline CDR1 reads SGHTA; CDR2 reads FQGNSA. Trimming took 11 bases from V and 4 from J; bases not matched to a gene: 7. The CDR3, as DNA: TGTGCCCAGGACAGGGGGACTGGCACCGGGGAGCTGTTTTTT. This gives the protein CAQDRGTGTGELFF.

The chain carries TRBV19 and TRBJ1-1, with unresolved D. The CDR3 covers 13 residues. The germline V gene encodes CDR1 LNHDA and CDR2 SQIVND (reference sequence). V lost 5 bases, J lost 0 bases, and 7 bases lay in between. The chain's CDR3 is CASSGTLNTEAFF. In DNA, the CDR3 is TGTGCCAGTAGTGGAACACTGAACACTGAAGCTTTCTTT.

V gene TRBV25-1 combines with J gene TRBJ2-5; D may be TRBD2 (5 bases). Germline V gene lookup returns CDR1 MGHDK and CDR2 SYGVNS. V lost 6 bases and J lost 4, with 18 bases in between. The CDR3 is 15 amino acids. The CDR3 protein is CASRPGQFEGETQYF. The CDR3, as DNA: TGTGCCAGCAGGCCCGGGCAGTTTGAGGGAGAGACCCAGTACTTC.

The genes are TRBV7-8 and TRBJ2-1; D is perhaps TRBD2 (6 bases). V was cut by 5 bases and J by 9 bases, with 20 bases left in between. CDR1 SGHVS and CDR2 FQNEAQ come from the germline V gene. This CDR3 contains 15 residues. The CDR3 region has the DNA TGTGCCAGCAGCCCCCACCCGGGACTTGCCCCTGAGCAGTTCTTC. Protein sequence: CASSPHPGLAPEQFF.